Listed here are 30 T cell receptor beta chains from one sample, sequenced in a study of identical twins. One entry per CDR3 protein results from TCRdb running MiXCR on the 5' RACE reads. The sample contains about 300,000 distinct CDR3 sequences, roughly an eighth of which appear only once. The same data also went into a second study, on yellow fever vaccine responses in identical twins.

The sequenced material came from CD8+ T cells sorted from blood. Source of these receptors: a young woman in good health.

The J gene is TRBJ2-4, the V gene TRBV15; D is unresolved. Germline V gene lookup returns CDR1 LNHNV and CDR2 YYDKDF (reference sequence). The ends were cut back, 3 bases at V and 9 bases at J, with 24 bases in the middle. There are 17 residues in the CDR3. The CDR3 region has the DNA TGTGCCACCAGCAGCGAGTCGTTATGGGCGGAGTGGAGCATTCAGTACTTC. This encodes CATSSESLWAEWSIQYF.

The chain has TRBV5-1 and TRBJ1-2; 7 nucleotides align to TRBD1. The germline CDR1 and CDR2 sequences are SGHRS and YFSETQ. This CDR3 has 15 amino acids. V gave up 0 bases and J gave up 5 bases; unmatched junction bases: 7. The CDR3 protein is CASSLGAQGPYGYTF. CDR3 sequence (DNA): TGCGCCAGCAGCTTGGGGGCACAGGGGCCTTATGGCTACACCTTC.

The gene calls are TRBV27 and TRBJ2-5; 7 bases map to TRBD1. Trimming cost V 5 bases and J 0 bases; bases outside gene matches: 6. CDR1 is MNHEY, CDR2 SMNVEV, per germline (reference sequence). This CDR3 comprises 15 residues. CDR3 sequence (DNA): TGTGCCAGCAGTCCAGGACAGGCCTACCAAGAGACCCAGTACTTC. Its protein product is CASSPGQAYQETQYF.

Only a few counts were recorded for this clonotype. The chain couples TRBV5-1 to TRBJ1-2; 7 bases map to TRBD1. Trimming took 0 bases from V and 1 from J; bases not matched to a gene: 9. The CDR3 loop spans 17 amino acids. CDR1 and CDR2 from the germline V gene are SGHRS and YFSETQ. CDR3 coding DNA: TGCGCCAGCAGCTTGGAACGTATCACAGGGGATAACTATGGCTACACCTTC. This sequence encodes CASSLERITGDNYGYTF.

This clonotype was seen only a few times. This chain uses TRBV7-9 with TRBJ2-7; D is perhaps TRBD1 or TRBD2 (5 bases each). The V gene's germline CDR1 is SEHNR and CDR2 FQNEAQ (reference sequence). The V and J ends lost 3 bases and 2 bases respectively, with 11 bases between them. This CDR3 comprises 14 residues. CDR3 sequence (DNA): TGTGCCAGCAGCTTTGAGGGGCTGACCTACGAGCAGTACGTC. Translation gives CASSFEGLTYEQYV.

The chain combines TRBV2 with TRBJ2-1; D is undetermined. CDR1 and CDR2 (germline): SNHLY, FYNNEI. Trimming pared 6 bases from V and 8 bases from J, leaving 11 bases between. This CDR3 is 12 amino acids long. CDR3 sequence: CASRDRRHEQFF. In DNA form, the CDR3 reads TGTGCCAGCAGGGACCGACGCCATGAGCAGTTCTTC.

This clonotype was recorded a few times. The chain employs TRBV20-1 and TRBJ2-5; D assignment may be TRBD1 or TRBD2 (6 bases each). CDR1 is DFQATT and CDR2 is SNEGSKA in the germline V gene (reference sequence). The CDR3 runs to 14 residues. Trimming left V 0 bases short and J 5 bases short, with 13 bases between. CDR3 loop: CSARDGGPRETQYF. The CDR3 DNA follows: TGCAGTGCTAGAGATGGGGGGCCACGGGAGACCCAGTACTTC.

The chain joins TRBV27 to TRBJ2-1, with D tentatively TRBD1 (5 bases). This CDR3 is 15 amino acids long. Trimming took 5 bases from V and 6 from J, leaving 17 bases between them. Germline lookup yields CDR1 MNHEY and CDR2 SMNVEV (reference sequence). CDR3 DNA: TGTGCCAGCAGTCTTCTCCAAGGGGTTGGCAATGAGCAGTTCTTC. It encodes CASSLLQGVGNEQFF.

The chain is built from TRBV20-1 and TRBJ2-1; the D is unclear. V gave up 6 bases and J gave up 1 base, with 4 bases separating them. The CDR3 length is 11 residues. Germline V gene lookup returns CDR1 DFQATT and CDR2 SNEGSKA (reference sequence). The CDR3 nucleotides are TGCAGTGCCCCTTCCTACAATGAGCAGTTCTTC. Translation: CSAPSYNEQFF.

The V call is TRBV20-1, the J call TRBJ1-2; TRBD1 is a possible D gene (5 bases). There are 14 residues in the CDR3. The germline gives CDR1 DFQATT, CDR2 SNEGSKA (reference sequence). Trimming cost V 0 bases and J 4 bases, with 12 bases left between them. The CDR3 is CSARDLRGGYGYTF. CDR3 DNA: TGCAGTGCTAGAGATCTGCGGGGGGGCTATGGCTACACCTTC.

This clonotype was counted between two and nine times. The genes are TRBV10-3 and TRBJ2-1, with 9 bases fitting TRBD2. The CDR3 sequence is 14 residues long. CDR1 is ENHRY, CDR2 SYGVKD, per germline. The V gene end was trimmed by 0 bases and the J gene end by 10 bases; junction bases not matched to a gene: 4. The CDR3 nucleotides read TGTGCCATCAGTGAGTCCCTAGCGGGGCGGGAGCAGTTCTTC. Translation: CAISESLAGREQFF.

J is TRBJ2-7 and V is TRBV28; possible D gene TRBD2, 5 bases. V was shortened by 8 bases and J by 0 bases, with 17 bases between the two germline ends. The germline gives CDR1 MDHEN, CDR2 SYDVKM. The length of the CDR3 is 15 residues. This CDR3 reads CASQQFSGHSYEQYF. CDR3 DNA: TGTGCCAGCCAACAGTTCAGCGGCCACTCCTACGAGCAGTACTTC.

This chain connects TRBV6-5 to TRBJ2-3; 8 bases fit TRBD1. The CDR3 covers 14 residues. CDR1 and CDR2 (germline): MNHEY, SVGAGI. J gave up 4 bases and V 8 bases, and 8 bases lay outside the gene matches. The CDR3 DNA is TGTGCCAGCGTTAGGGGACAGGATCCAGATACGCAGTATTTT. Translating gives CASVRGQDPDTQYF.

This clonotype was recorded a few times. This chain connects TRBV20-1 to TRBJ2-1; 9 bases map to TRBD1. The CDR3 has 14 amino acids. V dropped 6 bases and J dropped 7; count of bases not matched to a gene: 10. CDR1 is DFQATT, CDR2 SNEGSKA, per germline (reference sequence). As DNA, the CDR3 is TGCAGTGCCCAAGGGACAGGGCTGGGGAATGAGCAGTTCTTC. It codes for CSAQGTGLGNEQFF.

The CDR3 sequence is CASSLTPGGERGHSYNEQFF. CDR3 coding DNA: TGTGCCAGCAGTTTAACCCCCGGCGGTGAGCGGGGCCACTCCTACAATGAGCAGTTCTTC. The rearrangement uses TRBV12-3 or TRBV12-4 and TRBJ2-1; 7 nucleotides match TRBD2. CDR3 length: 20 residues. Unmatched junction bases numbered 16, after V lost 2 bases and J lost 0 bases.

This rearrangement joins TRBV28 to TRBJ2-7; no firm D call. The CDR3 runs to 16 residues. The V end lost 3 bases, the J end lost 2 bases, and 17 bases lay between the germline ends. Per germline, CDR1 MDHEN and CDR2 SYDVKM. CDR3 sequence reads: CASSFPFWRNPYEQYF. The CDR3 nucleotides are TGTGCCAGCAGTTTTCCATTCTGGCGGAACCCCTACGAGCAGTACTTC.

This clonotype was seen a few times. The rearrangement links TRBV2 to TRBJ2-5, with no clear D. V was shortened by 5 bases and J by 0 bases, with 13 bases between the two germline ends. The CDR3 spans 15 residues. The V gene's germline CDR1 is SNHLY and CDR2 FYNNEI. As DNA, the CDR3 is TGTGCCAGCAGTTCGAGACATTCGTACCAAGAGACCCAGTACTTC. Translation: CASSSRHSYQETQYF.

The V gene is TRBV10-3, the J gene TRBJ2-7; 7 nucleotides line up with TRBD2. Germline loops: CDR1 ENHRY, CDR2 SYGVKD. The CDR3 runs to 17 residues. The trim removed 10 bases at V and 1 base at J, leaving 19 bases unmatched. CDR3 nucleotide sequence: TGTGCCACCAGGGAGGGTGACCTTTCCCGAGGGTCCTACGAGCAGTACTTC. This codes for CATREGDLSRGSYEQYF.

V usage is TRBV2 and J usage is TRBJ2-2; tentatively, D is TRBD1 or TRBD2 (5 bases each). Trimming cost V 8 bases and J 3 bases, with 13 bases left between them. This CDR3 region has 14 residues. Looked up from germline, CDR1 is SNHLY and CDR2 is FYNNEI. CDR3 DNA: TGTGCCAGCTCGCGATCGGGGCACACCGGGGAGCTGTTTTTT. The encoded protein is CASSRSGHTGELFF.

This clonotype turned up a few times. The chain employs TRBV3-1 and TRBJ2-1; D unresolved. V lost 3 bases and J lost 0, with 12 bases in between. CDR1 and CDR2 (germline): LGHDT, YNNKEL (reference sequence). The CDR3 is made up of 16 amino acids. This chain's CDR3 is CASSHDAWGSYNEQFF. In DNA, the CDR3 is TGTGCCAGCAGCCACGATGCATGGGGCTCCTACAATGAGCAGTTCTTC.

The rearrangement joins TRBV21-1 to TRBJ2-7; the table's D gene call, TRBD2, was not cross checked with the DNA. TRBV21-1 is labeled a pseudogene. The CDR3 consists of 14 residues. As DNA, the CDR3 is TGTGCCAGCGCCGAAGGACTAGACGACTACGAGCAGTACGTC. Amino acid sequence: CASAEGLDDYEQYV.

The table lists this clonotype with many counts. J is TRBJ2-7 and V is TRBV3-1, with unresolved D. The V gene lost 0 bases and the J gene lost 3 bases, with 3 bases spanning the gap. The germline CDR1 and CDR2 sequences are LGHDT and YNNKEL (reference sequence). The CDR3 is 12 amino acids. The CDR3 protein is CASSQEGYEQYV. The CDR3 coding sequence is TGTGCCAGCAGCCAAGAGGGCTACGAGCAGTACGTC.

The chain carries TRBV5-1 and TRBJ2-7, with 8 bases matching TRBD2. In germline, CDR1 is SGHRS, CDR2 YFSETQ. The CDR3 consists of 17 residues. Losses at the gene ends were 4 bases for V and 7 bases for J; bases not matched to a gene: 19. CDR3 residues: CASSPKRRGDLEGEQYF. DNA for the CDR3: TGCGCCAGCAGCCCTAAAAGGCGGGGGGACCTTGAAGGGGAGCAGTACTTC.

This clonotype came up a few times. The CDR3: CASSVDGDPSKPQHF. The CDR3 DNA follows: TGTGCCAGCAGCGTAGACGGCGACCCAAGTAAGCCCCAGCATTTT. The chain has TRBV9 and TRBJ1-5; D gene uncertain. Per the germline V gene, CDR1 is SGDLS and CDR2 is YYNGEE. V was cut by 0 bases and J by 8 bases, with 15 bases left in between. The CDR3 covers 15 residues.

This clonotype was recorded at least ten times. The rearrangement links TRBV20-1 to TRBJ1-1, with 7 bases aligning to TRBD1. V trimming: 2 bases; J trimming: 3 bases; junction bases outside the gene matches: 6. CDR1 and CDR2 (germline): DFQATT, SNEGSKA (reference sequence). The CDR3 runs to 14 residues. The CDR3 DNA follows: TGCAGTGCTAGACCGACAGGGATGCACACTGAAGCTTTCTTT. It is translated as CSARPTGMHTEAFF.

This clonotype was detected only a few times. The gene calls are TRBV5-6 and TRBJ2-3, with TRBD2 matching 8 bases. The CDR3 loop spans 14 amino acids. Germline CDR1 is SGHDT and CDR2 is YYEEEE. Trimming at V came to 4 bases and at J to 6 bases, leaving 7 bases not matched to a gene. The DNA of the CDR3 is TGTGCCAGCAGCGGCGGGGGGCCGCCTGATACGCAGTATTTT. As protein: CASSGGGPPDTQYF.

CDR3 in amino acids: CASGGTSSSDTQYF. CDR3 bases: TGTGCCAGCGGCGGGACATCTAGCTCAGATACGCAGTATTTT. The chain links TRBV2 to TRBJ2-3; perhaps D is TRBD1 or TRBD2 (6 bases each). Per germline, CDR1 SNHLY and CDR2 FYNNEI. The CDR3 consists of 14 residues. The V end was cut by 8 bases, the J end by 4 bases, with 16 bases between.

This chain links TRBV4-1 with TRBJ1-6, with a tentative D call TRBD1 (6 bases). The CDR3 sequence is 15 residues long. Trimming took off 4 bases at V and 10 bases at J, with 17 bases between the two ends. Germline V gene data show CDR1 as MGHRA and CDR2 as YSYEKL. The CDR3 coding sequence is TGCGCCAGCAGCCCAGGGGAGGGTGCGGGGTCACCCCTCCACTTT. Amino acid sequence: CASSPGEGAGSPLHF.

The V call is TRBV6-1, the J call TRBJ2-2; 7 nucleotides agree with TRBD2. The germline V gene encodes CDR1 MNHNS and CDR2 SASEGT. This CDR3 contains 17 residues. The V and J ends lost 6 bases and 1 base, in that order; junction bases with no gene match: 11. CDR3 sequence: CASSVPEAGMNTGELFF. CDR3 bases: TGTGCCAGCAGCGTACCCGAAGCGGGGATGAACACCGGGGAGCTGTTTTTT.

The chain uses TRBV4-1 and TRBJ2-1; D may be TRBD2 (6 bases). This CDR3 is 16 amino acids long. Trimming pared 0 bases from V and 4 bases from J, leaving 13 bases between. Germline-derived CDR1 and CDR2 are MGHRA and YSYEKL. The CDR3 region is CASSQDPGLGYNEQFF. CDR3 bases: TGCGCCAGCAGCCAAGACCCGGGACTGGGATACAATGAGCAGTTCTTC.